The next 10 T cell receptor beta chains were all read from a single sample in a study of T cell responses to AZD1222 COVID-19 vaccine. The data were produced by immunoSEQ multiplex PCR, yet TCRdb's version contains in-frame clones alone and is incomplete. The sample holds roughly 110,000 clones, 90% seen once. Sequences were derived from peripheral blood, sampled 28 days after the second AZD1222 dose. The receptors here all came from an adult who received the AZD1222 COVID-19 vaccine.

CDR3 sequence: CASSDREGTQYF. CDR3 DNA: TGTGCCAGCAGCGACCGGGAGGGGACCCAGTACTTC. The chain recombines TRBV9 with TRBJ2-5, with 8 bases matching TRBD2. The junction had 2 bases not matched to a gene; V was cut back by 3 bases and J by 7 bases. This CDR3 comprises 12 residues. Looked up from germline, CDR1 is SGDLS and CDR2 is YYNGEE.

The chain combines TRBV7-9 with TRBJ1-5; the D gene is possibly TRBD1 (6 bases). This CDR3 is 17 amino acids long. Germline CDR1 reads SEHNR; CDR2 reads FQNEAQ (reference sequence). V lost 1 base and J 2 bases, leaving 15 bases between the germline ends. The CDR3 nucleotides are TGTGCCAGCAGCTTAGGGTCTGGGGGCGGGGGCAATCAGCCCCAGCATTTT. This translates into CASSLGSGGGGNQPQHF.

The V gene is TRBV27, the J gene TRBJ1-4; D is perhaps TRBD1 (5 bases). V shed 1 base and J shed 0 bases, with 12 bases lying between them. The CDR3 spans 17 residues. Per the germline V gene, CDR1 is MNHEY and CDR2 is SMNVEV (reference sequence). CDR3 loop: CASSLLGDLTTNEKLFF. CDR3 nucleotide sequence: TGTGCCAGCAGTTTATTGGGGGACCTAACAACTAATGAAAAACTGTTTTTT.

CDR3 sequence (DNA): TGTGCCAGCAGCCTTATGGGGTCAGCCCAGCATTTT. Translation gives CASSLMGSAQHF. This chain uses TRBV7-2 with TRBJ1-5; D is ambiguous. Germline assignment: CDR1 SGHTA and CDR2 FQGNSA. CDR3 size: 12 residues. V was pared by 5 bases and J by 11 bases, with 13 bases between.

The chain links TRBV27 to TRBJ2-1; 9 nucleotides match TRBD2. CDR1 MNHEY and CDR2 SMNVEV come from the germline V gene (reference sequence). The CDR3 is 19 residues long. V was pared by 7 bases and J by 0 bases, with 16 bases of the junction left unmatched. CDR3 sequence reads: CASTERGALNPSSYNEQFF. The CDR3 region has the DNA TGTGCCAGCACCGAGCGGGGGGCCCTTAACCCGAGCTCCTACAATGAGCAGTTCTTC.

This chain links TRBV7-6 with TRBJ2-5, with D perhaps matching TRBD2 (6 bases). Germline V gene lookup returns CDR1 SGHVS and CDR2 FNYEAQ. Trimming shortened V by 2 bases and J by 2 bases, and 15 bases separated the two germline ends. The CDR3 extends over 16 amino acids. CDR3 nucleotides: TGTGCCAGCAGCTTATCTCAGGCGGGGCCACAAGAGACCCAGTACTTC. Its translation is CASSLSQAGPQETQYF.

The chain has TRBV7-6 and TRBJ1-2; D call uncertain. Between the trimmed V and J ends, which lost 1 base and 6 bases, there was a span of 9 bases. The CDR3 is made up of 13 amino acids. Germline CDR1 SGHVS, CDR2 FNYEAQ. This CDR3 reads CASSLGPFDGYTF. The CDR3 DNA sequence: TGTGCCAGCAGCTTAGGCCCTTTTGATGGCTACACCTTC.

The gene calls are TRBV7-2 and TRBJ1-1; D remains unclear. This CDR3 region has 13 residues. From germline, CDR1 is SGHTA and CDR2 FQGNSA. The germline V and J ends were trimmed by 3 bases and 1 base, with 6 bases remaining between them. CDR3 in DNA: TGTGCCAGCAGCTTGAACGCGAACACTGAAGCTTTCTTT. Amino acid sequence: CASSLNANTEAFF.

The rearrangement uses TRBV9 and TRBJ1-2, with D perhaps matching TRBD1 (6 bases). V shed 3 bases and J shed 4 bases, with 13 bases lying between them. This CDR3 spans 14 amino acids. CDR1 SGDLS and CDR2 YYNGEE come from the germline V gene. CDR3 DNA sequence: TGTGCCAGCAGCGGCAGGGGCAACTTCTATGGCTACACCTTC. Translated, it gives CASSGRGNFYGYTF.

Notes on this clone: Other DNA sequences from this sample encode an identical CDR3 as well. The chain combines TRBV6-5 with TRBJ1-5; a weak D match, TRBD1 (6 bases). Trimming removed 4 bases from V and 0 bases from J, with 10 bases in between. CDR3 length: 15 residues. From germline, CDR1 is MNHEY and CDR2 SVGAGI. The CDR3 DNA reads as TGTGCCAGCAGTTGGACAGCAGATAGCAATCAGCCCCAGCATTTT. Its translation: CASSWTADSNQPQHF.